This T cell receptor beta chain derives from a study of patients and donors after allogeneic stem cell transplantation. One entry per CDR3 protein results from TCRdb running MiXCR on the RT-PCR reads. The sample comprises around 90,000 distinct CDR3 sequences, 48% of which are singletons, and 60% to 65% rests with the top ten. Trimming left V 8 bases short and J 1 base short, with 14 bases between. CDR3 length: 14 amino acids. CDR1 is KGHSH and CDR2 is LQKENI in the germline V gene. This sequence originates from a human donor who was either an allogeneic HSCT recipient or a stem cell or donor lymphocyte infusion donor (not recorded which). It is not recorded whose cells these are; they may come from a transplant donor. The chain employs TRBV18 and TRBJ1-1; D is possibly TRBD1 (6 bases). Source material: blood, either unsorted or a sorted T cell fraction (not recorded which). For the CDR3, the DNA is TGTGCCAGCACTCCAGGGGCTGAGAACACTGAAGCTTTCTTT. As protein: CASTPGAENTEAFF. The entire variable domain, with the rest obtained from reference TRBV18 and TRBJ1-1, is as follows: NAGVMQNPRHLVRRRGQEARLRCSPMKGHSHVYWYRQLPEEGLKFMVYLQKENIIDESGMPKERFSAEFPKEGPSILRIQQVVRGDSAAYFCASTPGAENTEAFFGQGTRLTVV.